The next 21 T cell receptor beta chains were all read from a single sample in a study of tissue T cells after allogeneic stem cell transplantation. The repertoire was sequenced with immunoSEQ multiplex PCR; TCRdb's copy has only in-frame clones and lacks some. The table has 1,200 or so clones, about 54% seen once. The time point was: mouse harvest day 7 after allogeneic transplant. Tail vein injection delivered 10^7 T-cell-depleted bone marrow cells and 10^6 splenic CD5+ T cells. What was sequenced was liver tissue. These TCRs come from a female BALB/c mouse given C57BL/6 T cells with graft-versus-host disease after an allogeneic hematopoietic cell transplant.

Remarks on this clone: Gene labels here are mouse ones. This chain's CDR3 is CTCSAGDSNERLFF. The covered CDR3 bases are TGCACCTGCAGTGCTGGGGACAGCAACGAAAGATTATTT. This sequence joins TRBV1 and TRBJ1-4; TRBD1 matches at 7 bases. The read is 1 residue too short to cover the CDR3 end, so that end is filled in from the germline J gene. The CDR3 runs 14 residues. The V gene's germline CDR1 is NSQYPW and CDR2 LRSPGD (reference sequence). V was pared by 3 bases and J by 4 bases, with 2 bases of the junction left unmatched.

Turning to this clone: The gene names here belong to mouse. The read is 1 residue too short to cover the CDR3 end, so that end is filled in from the germline J gene. The chain joins TRBV20 to TRBJ2-4; D remains ambiguous. The V end lost 5 bases, the J end lost 0 bases, and 3 bases lay between the germline ends. Germline V lookup: CDR1 GFQATS, CDR2 STVNSAI. The CDR3 has 11 amino acids. The CDR3 reads CGAGSQNTLYF. Incomplete CDR3 DNA: TGTGGTGCTGGAAGTCAAAACACCTTGTAC.

On this clone: The gene symbols are mouse symbols. The read gets to within 1 residue of the CDR3 end, and the germline J gene fills in the rest. V gene TRBV23 combines with J gene TRBJ1-1; whether TRBD1, the table's D call, matches the DNA was not checked. The CDR3 has 14 residues. Germline values: CDR1 KGHTA, CDR2 FQNQQP. The chain's CDR3 is CSSSQRDRNTEVFF. CDR3 bases read: TGCTCCAGCTCTCAAAGGGACAGAAACACAGAAGTCTTC.

A remark on this clone: The germline and genes are mouse ones. With the read ending 1 residue before the CDR3 end, the germline J gene is used to fill in that end. V gene TRBV5 combines with J gene TRBJ2-7; D unresolved. CDR1 and CDR2 from the germline V gene are LGHNA and YNLKQL (reference sequence). V gave up 4 bases and J gave up 0 bases, with 7 bases separating them. This CDR3 is built from 13 residues. The CDR3 protein is CASSLDDSYEQYF. Incomplete CDR3 DNA: TGTGCCAGCAGCCTGGATGACTCCTATGAACAGTAC.

Comment on this clone: Gene names and germline match the mouse. Partial CDR3 DNA: TGCACCTGCAGTGTGGGACAGAACTCCGACTACACC. Protein product: CTCSVGQNSDYT. The full CDR3 protein reads CTCSVGQNSDYTF. J is TRBJ1-2 and V is TRBV1; 7 nucleotides line up with TRBD1. Coverage ceases 1 residue before the CDR3 finishes, and the germline J gene fills in the end. Looked up from germline, CDR1 is NSQYPW and CDR2 is LRSPGD (reference sequence). V was clipped by 4 bases and J by 2 bases; unmatched bases: 1. The CDR3 spans 13 residues.

On this clone: Germline and genes: mouse. The read gets to within 1 residue of the CDR3 end, and the germline J gene fills in the rest. V is TRBV3 and J is TRBJ2-4, with TRBD2 identical over 12 bases. This CDR3 has 15 residues. V trimming: 3 bases; J trimming: 5 bases; junction bases outside the gene matches: 3. CDR1 is SNHLY, CDR2 FYNGKV, per germline (reference sequence). The DNA read from the CDR3 is TGTGCCAGCAGCTTGGACTGGGGGGGTCTAAACACCTTGTAC. Translation gives CASSLDWGGLNTLY. The whole CDR3 region reads CASSLDWGGLNTLYF.

Details on this clone: Mouse gene names and germline throughout. The read comes to an end 1 residue before the CDR3 does, leaving the germline J gene to fill in the end. The chain employs TRBV21 and TRBJ2-5, with 12 bases matching TRBD2. Being an ORF, TRBV21 has a function that is uncertain. With V trimmed by 2 bases and J by 1 base, 4 bases remained unmatched. The CDR3 is made up of 17 amino acids. The CDR3: CASSQPGLGGDQDTQYF. CDR3 bases read: TGTGCTAGCAGTCAACCGGGACTGGGGGGTGACCAAGACACCCAGTAC.

This clone was detected only once. Germline and genes: mouse. The CDR3 extends 1 residue past the end of the read, so its final part is completed from the germline J gene. The genes are TRBV26 and TRBJ2-3, with D perhaps TRBD2 (5 bases). The CDR3 is 15 residues long. Germline lookup yields CDR1 KGHPV and CDR2 FQNQEV (reference sequence). V lost 0 bases, J lost 0 bases, and 7 bases lay in between. Partial CDR3 DNA: TGTGCCAGCAGTCTGTCCTGGGCTAGTGCAGAAACGCTGTAT. Translated, it gives CASSLSWASAETLY. From start to end, the CDR3 is CASSLSWASAETLYF.

Of note for this clone: Mouse gene names apply. The read ends 1 residue before the CDR3 terminus; that terminus is restored from the germline J gene. The V and J genes are TRBV26 and TRBJ2-1; 7 nucleotides match TRBD1. The germline gives CDR1 KGHPV, CDR2 FQNQEV (reference sequence). V lost 4 bases, J lost 3 bases, and 3 bases stayed unmatched. The CDR3 contains 14 residues. The CDR3 bases that were read are TGTGCCAGCAGTCCCGGGACAGTCTATGCTGAGCAGTTC. Residues: CASSPGTVYAEQF. The CDR3 in full is CASSPGTVYAEQFF.

A few counts support this clone. The gene symbols are mouse symbols. The read terminates 1 residue before the CDR3 end, so the remaining end is supplied by the germline J gene. The rearrangement joins TRBV12-1 to TRBJ2-4; D not resolved. Germline CDR1 is SGHSN and CDR2 is HYEKVE. V lost 2 bases, J lost 2 bases, and 10 bases lay in between. The CDR3 is 14 amino acids. CDR3 sequence: CASSPRWIQNTLYF. The sequenced CDR3 bases are TGTGCCAGCTCTCCCCGCTGGATTCAAAACACCTTGTAC.

On this clone: All gene names here are mouse names. Coverage ceases 1 residue before the CDR3 finishes, and the germline J gene fills in the end. J is TRBJ2-5 and V is TRBV1; D is unresolved. Germline CDR1 is NSQYPW and CDR2 is LRSPGD (reference sequence). V gave up 4 bases and J gave up 2 bases, with 4 bases separating them. CDR3 length: 12 residues. The sequenced part of the CDR3 DNA is TGCACCTGCAGTGGAGGCCAAGACACCCAGTAC. Translating it yields CTCSGGQDTQY. The whole CDR3 protein is CTCSGGQDTQYF.

Concerning this clone: Gene names follow the mouse nomenclature. The DNA ends 1 residue before the CDR3 does, and the rest of the CDR3 is filled in from the germline J gene. This chain links TRBV17 with TRBJ1-1, with 9 bases identical to TRBD1. The germline V gene has CDR1 MNHDT and CDR2 YYDKIL. The length of the CDR3 is 15 residues. Germline trimming cut 2 bases from V and 4 bases from J; bases unmatched to any gene: 5. The part of the CDR3 DNA that was read is TGTGCTAGCAGTAGATTCCGGGACAGGGCCACAGAAGTCTTC. The encoded protein is CASSRFRDRATEVF. The whole CDR3 protein reads CASSRFRDRATEVFF.

A note on this clone: Each gene name is a mouse one. The read ends 1 residue shy of where the CDR3 ends; the end is completed using the germline J gene. The chain recombines TRBV26 with TRBJ2-2; D unresolved. Germline V lookup: CDR1 KGHPV, CDR2 FQNQEV (reference sequence). The CDR3 has 13 residues. The germline V and J ends were trimmed by 2 bases and 2 bases, with 3 bases remaining between them. CDR3 region: CASSLGNTGQLYF. The covered CDR3 bases are TGTGCCAGCAGTCTGGGGAACACCGGGCAGCTCTAC. The full variable domain, its missing parts supplied by reference TRBV26 and TRBJ2-2, is NSKVIQTPRYLVKGQGQKAKMRCIPEKGHPVVFWYQQNKNNEFKFLINFQNQEVLQQIDMTEKRFSAECPSNSPCSLEIQSSEAGDSALYLCASSLGNTGQLYFGEGSKLTVL.

Remarks on this clone: Here the gene names and germline are mouse. The CDR3 end is not reached by the read, which stops 1 residue before it; the germline J gene fills it in. The chain couples TRBV1 to TRBJ2-5; D not resolved. Trimming took 3 bases from V and 3 from J, leaving 1 base between them. Germline V lookup: CDR1 NSQYPW, CDR2 LRSPGD (reference sequence). This CDR3 comprises 11 residues. The sequenced CDR3 bases are TGCACCTGCAGTGCGCAAGACACCCAGTAC. Translating it yields CTCSAQDTQY. In full, the CDR3 is CTCSAQDTQYF.

In its sample, this clone was seen a few times. Gene names are the mouse ones. The CDR3 end is not reached by the read, which stops 1 residue before it; the germline J gene fills it in. This chain connects TRBV26 to TRBJ1-3; D gene unclear. V lost 2 bases, J lost 0 bases, and 8 bases lay in between. The CDR3 spans 15 residues. Germline CDR1 reads KGHPV; CDR2 reads FQNQEV (reference sequence). CDR3 bases read: TGTGCCAGCAGTCTGCCAGCAAGTTCTGGAAATACGCTCTAT. Protein sequence: CASSLPASSGNTLY. The CDR3 in full is CASSLPASSGNTLYF. Variable domain in full (rest from reference TRBV26 and TRBJ1-3): NSKVIQTPRYLVKGQGQKAKMRCIPEKGHPVVFWYQQNKNNEFKFLINFQNQEVLQQIDMTEKRFSAECPSNSPCSLEIQSSEAGDSALYLCASSLPASSGNTLYFGEGSRLIVV.

Points on this clone: Germline and genes: mouse. The read finishes 1 residue shy of the CDR3 end, and the germline J gene is used to complete it. The V and J genes are TRBV3 and TRBJ2-7; D is possibly TRBD1 (6 bases). Between the trimmed V and J ends, which lost 1 base and 5 bases, there was a span of 6 bases. The CDR3 extends over 12 amino acids. Per the germline V gene, CDR1 is SNHLY and CDR2 is FYNGKV (reference sequence). The covered CDR3 bases are TGTGCCAGCAGCTTAGACAGGGATGAACAGTAC. It is translated as CASSLDRDEQY. The whole CDR3 protein is CASSLDRDEQYF.

A word on this clone: The germline and genes are mouse ones. The CDR3 goes on 1 residue after the read ends, and that part is filled in from the germline J gene. This chain joins TRBV12-2 and TRBJ2-7, with a tentative D call TRBD2 (6 bases). The germline V and J ends were trimmed by 3 bases and 0 bases, with 14 bases remaining between them. Germline V gene data show CDR1 as SGHLS and CDR2 as HYDKME. The CDR3 extends over 15 amino acids. CDR3 loop: CASSLGGGSSYEQYF. Partial CDR3 DNA: TGTGCCAGCTCTTTGGGTGGGGGAAGCTCCTATGAACAGTAC.

This clone occurred once. Here the gene names and germline are mouse. The read ends 1 residue shy of where the CDR3 ends; the end is completed using the germline J gene. V and J are TRBV15 and TRBJ1-1; TRBD1 is a possible D gene (5 bases). The CDR3 has 13 amino acids. The germline V gene encodes CDR1 SGHND and CDR2 FRSKSL. The ends were cut back, 3 bases at V and 4 bases at J, with 9 bases in the middle. The CDR3 reads CASSFQGGTEVFF. The part of the CDR3 DNA that was read is TGTGCCAGCAGTTTTCAGGGAGGCACAGAAGTCTTC.

With regard to this clone: Gene and germline names: mouse. From the germline J gene comes the end of the CDR3, since the read stops 1 residue before it. The gene calls are TRBV26 and TRBJ2-7, with D possibly being TRBD1 or TRBD2 (6 bases each). The CDR3 runs 14 residues. Per the germline V gene, CDR1 is KGHPV and CDR2 is FQNQEV (reference sequence). Trimming cost V 3 bases and J 0 bases, with 9 bases left between them. The chain's CDR3 is CASSLEGGSYEQYF. Partial CDR3 DNA: TGTGCCAGCAGTCTAGAGGGGGGCTCCTATGAACAGTAC.

As concerns this clone: The listed genes are named as in mouse. The CDR3 is cut off 1 residue early in the read; its end comes from the germline J gene. The V call is TRBV16, the J call TRBJ2-7; possibly TRBD2 for D (6 bases). Germline values: CDR1 SGHSA, CDR2 FRNQAP. Trimming took off 1 base at V and 4 bases at J, with 11 bases between the two ends. CDR3 length equals 14 residues. The CDR3 sequence is CASSLGGGLYEQYF. CDR3 bases read: TGTGCAAGCAGCTTAGGTGGGGGTTTATATGAACAGTAC.

As concerns this clone: Gene names are the mouse ones. The read finishes 1 residue shy of the CDR3 end, and the germline J gene is used to complete it. The chain has TRBV23 and TRBJ2-4; the D call TRBD1 from the table was never checked on the DNA. This CDR3 contains 14 residues. Germline V lookup: CDR1 KGHTA, CDR2 FQNQQP. The CDR3 DNA, read in part, is TGCTCCAGCAGTCAAGACAGGGGGCGAAGCACCTTGTAC. Translating it yields CSSSQDRGRSTLY. The full CDR3 is CSSSQDRGRSTLYF.